The 22 T cell receptor beta chains reported below all come from one sample, sequenced in a study of STAT5B mutations in CD4+ large granular lymphocyte leukemia. Method: immunoSEQ multiplex PCR; TCRdb's copy keeps in-frame clones and lacks some. The table records roughly 46,000 clones, 80% to 85% of them present only once. The specimen was CD4+ T cells from blood buffy coats. The receptors come from a human donor in good health.

The genes are TRBV28 and TRBJ2-1; 14 positions agree with TRBD2. This CDR3 spans 15 amino acids. V lost 6 bases, J lost 8 bases, and 6 bases stayed unmatched. CDR1 and CDR2 from the germline V gene are MDHEN and SYDVKM. Here the CDR3 DNA reads TGTGCCAGCAGGTCAGGGACTAGCGGGAGAGATGAGCAGTTCTTC. Translating it yields CASRSGTSGRDEQFF.

The V call is TRBV5-5, the J call TRBJ2-5, with 13 nucleotides matching TRBD2. Germline V gene sequence: CDR1 SGHKS, CDR2 YYEKEE (reference sequence). The CDR3 runs to 15 residues. Losses at the gene ends were 5 bases for V and 5 bases for J; bases not matched to a gene: 6. The CDR3 sequence: CASRTLAGGSETQYF. The CDR3 DNA sequence: TGTGCCAGCAGAACACTAGCGGGGGGGTCGGAGACCCAGTACTTC.

The chain combines TRBV6-1 with TRBJ2-3; either TRBD1 or TRBD2 may fit D (5 bases each). This CDR3 contains 13 residues. Between the trimmed V and J ends, which lost 2 bases and 14 bases, there was a span of 17 bases. Germline-derived CDR1 and CDR2 are MNHNS and SASEGT. The CDR3 loop is CASSEIAGTQWYF. The CDR3, as DNA: TGTGCCAGCAGTGAAATTGCTGGGACGCAGTGGTATTTT.

This chain links TRBV6-1 with TRBJ2-7, with 7 bases lining up with TRBD1. Germline V gene data show CDR1 as MNHNS and CDR2 as SASEGT. Unmatched junction bases numbered 6, after V lost 7 bases and J lost 0 bases. The CDR3 is 14 residues long. The CDR3 sequence: CASTPGGSSYEQYF. The CDR3, as DNA: TGTGCCAGCACCCCAGGGGGATCCTCCTACGAGCAGTACTTC.

The J gene is TRBJ1-1, the V gene TRBV9; D call uncertain. The CDR3 is 14 residues long. Trimming took off 2 bases at V and 0 bases at J, with 8 bases between the two ends. Per germline, CDR1 SGDLS and CDR2 YYNGEE. CDR3 DNA sequence: TGTGCCAGCAGCGTGGCATCCATGAACACTGAAGCTTTCTTT. Translating it yields CASSVASMNTEAFF.

The rearrangement links TRBV6-1 to TRBJ2-7; D might be TRBD1 (6 bases). The germline V and J ends were trimmed by 8 bases and 2 bases, with 19 bases remaining between them. CDR3 size: 15 residues. Germline V lookup: CDR1 MNHNS, CDR2 SASEGT. CDR3 amino acids: CASLRQDIIPYEQYF. In DNA form, the CDR3 reads TGTGCCAGCCTTCGACAGGATATAATACCCTACGAGCAGTACTTC.

This clone appeared a single time. The chain carries TRBV10-3 and TRBJ2-7; D gene uncertain. From germline, CDR1 is ENHRY and CDR2 SYGVKD. The CDR3 has 14 amino acids. Trimming left V 0 bases short and J 1 base short, with 7 bases between. The CDR3 spells CAISESKQSYEQYF. DNA for the CDR3: TGTGCCATCAGTGAGTCGAAACAGTCCTACGAGCAGTACTTC.

J is TRBJ2-1 and V is TRBV7-3; 11 bases map to TRBD2. Per germline, CDR1 SGHTA and CDR2 FQGTGA. V trimming: 0 bases; J trimming: 6 bases; junction bases outside the gene matches: 4. The CDR3 has 16 amino acids. CDR3 sequence (DNA): TGTGCCAGCAGCTTAACGAGACTAGCGGGACCCAATGAGCAGTTCTTC. Translating it yields CASSLTRLAGPNEQFF.

V usage is TRBV7-2 and J usage is TRBJ1-6; 8 bases align to TRBD1. The CDR3 runs 13 residues. Germline V gives CDR1 SGHTA, CDR2 FQGNSA. The V segment lost 5 bases and the J segment 8 bases; nucleotides outside the gene matches: 2. CDR3 sequence: CASSATGDSPLHF. CDR3 bases: TGTGCCAGCAGCGCGACAGGGGATTCACCCCTCCACTTT.

This sequence joins TRBV2 and TRBJ1-6; TRBD1 is a possible D gene (6 bases). Germline V gene data show CDR1 as SNHLY and CDR2 as FYNNEI. This CDR3 spans 15 amino acids. Trimming pared 4 bases from V and 10 bases from J, leaving 17 bases between. CDR3 region: CASSVNQGSESPLHF. CDR3 sequence (DNA): TGTGCCAGCAGTGTTAACCAGGGGAGCGAGTCACCCCTCCACTTT. The full variable domain, with the rest looked up from reference TRBV2 and TRBJ1-6, is EPEVTQTPSHQVTQMGQEVILRCVPISNHLYFYWYRQILGQKVEFLVSFYNNEISEKSEIFDDQFSVERPDGSNFTLKIRSTKLEDSAMYFCASSVNQGSESPLHFGNGTRLTVT.

The J gene is TRBJ2-6, the V gene TRBV30; no clear D. The germline gives CDR1 GTSNPN, CDR2 SVGIG (reference sequence). Trimming pared 4 bases from V and 1 base from J, leaving 5 bases between. This CDR3 contains 13 residues. This chain's CDR3 is CAWNPSGANVLTF. The CDR3 nucleotides are TGTGCCTGGAACCCTTCTGGGGCCAACGTCCTGACTTTC.

This clone came up a few times. This chain connects TRBV14 to TRBJ1-2; tentatively, D is TRBD1 (6 bases). Germline V CDR1 and CDR2: SGHDN, FVKESK. There are 13 residues in the CDR3. V lost 5 bases and J lost 2, with 9 bases in between. CDR3 region: CASSSDRNYGYTF. The CDR3 region has the DNA TGTGCCAGCAGCTCAGACAGGAACTATGGCTACACCTTC.

The rearrangement links TRBV2 to TRBJ2-7; TRBD1 agrees at 9 bases. The V segment lost 5 bases and the J segment 5 bases; nucleotides outside the gene matches: 10. CDR3 length: 15 residues. Looked up from germline, CDR1 is SNHLY and CDR2 is FYNNEI. The CDR3 loop reads CASSLLGTGMDEQYF. As DNA, the CDR3 is TGTGCCAGCAGTTTACTCGGGACAGGGATGGACGAGCAGTACTTC.

The J gene is TRBJ1-3, the V gene TRBV10-3; D is unclear. The ends were cut back, 0 bases at V and 0 bases at J, with 3 bases in the middle. Germline V gene sequence: CDR1 ENHRY, CDR2 SYGVKD. The CDR3 loop spans 14 amino acids. The DNA for the CDR3 is TGTGCCATCAGTGAGTCCACCTCTGGAAACACCATATATTTT. Its protein is CAISESTSGNTIYF.

There are a few counts of this clone. For the CDR3, the DNA is TGTGCCTGGAGTGTAAACCCCCTGCCTGAAGCTTTCTTT. Its translation is CAWSVNPLPEAFF. The rearrangement uses TRBV30 and TRBJ1-1; no clear D gene. The CDR3 sequence is 13 residues long. Trimming pared 0 bases from V and 6 bases from J, leaving 11 bases between. Germline loops: CDR1 GTSNPN, CDR2 SVGIG (reference sequence).

CDR3 region: CASSLLAGGSSYEQYF. CDR3 bases: TGCGCCAGCAGCTTACTAGCGGGGGGGAGCTCCTACGAGCAGTACTTC. The V call is TRBV5-1, the J call TRBJ2-5, with TRBD2 identical over 13 bases. The DNA end is a closer match to TRBJ2-7, so the J assignment may be wrong. The germline gives CDR1 SGHRS, CDR2 YFSETQ. This CDR3 is built from 16 residues.

The chain uses TRBV28 and TRBJ2-7; 7 bases are a match to TRBD2. The length of the CDR3 is 12 residues. Germline V gene sequence: CDR1 MDHEN, CDR2 SYDVKM. The ends lost 5 bases at V and 4 bases at J; junction bases unmatched: 2. As DNA, the CDR3 is TGTGCCAGCAGTCCGCGGGGGTACGAGCAGTACTTC. Its translation: CASSPRGYEQYF.

This clone was counted a single time. The gene calls are TRBV6-5 and TRBJ2-7, with D possibly being TRBD2 (7 bases). The V gene lost 7 bases and the J gene lost 4 bases, with 20 bases spanning the gap. Germline V gives CDR1 MNHEY, CDR2 SVGAGI. The CDR3 consists of 15 residues. In DNA, the CDR3 is TGTGCCAGCACCTACAGGGCGGGAGATTCTTACGAGCAGTACTTC. Translating gives CASTYRAGDSYEQYF.

The chain uses TRBV11-2 and TRBJ1-1; tentatively, D is TRBD1 (6 bases). Germline lookup yields CDR1 SGHAT and CDR2 FQNNGV. The length of the CDR3 is 14 residues. Trimming removed 1 base from V and 7 bases from J, with 13 bases in between. The CDR3 DNA sequence: TGTGCCAGCAGCTTAGCCTCCCAGGGGCTTGAAGCTTTCTTT. It specifies CASSLASQGLEAFF.

The V call is TRBV19, the J call TRBJ2-1; 10 bases agree with TRBD2. The ends lost 10 bases at V and 1 base at J; junction bases unmatched: 13. Germline CDR1 is LNHDA and CDR2 is SQIVND (reference sequence). This CDR3 is 17 amino acids long. The CDR3 loop is CAILQSSGRRSYNEQFF. CDR3 nucleotide sequence: TGTGCCATCCTACAGAGTAGCGGGAGGCGGTCCTACAATGAGCAGTTCTTC.

The rearrangement uses TRBV27 and TRBJ1-2, with TRBD1 matching over 10 bases. V trimming: 2 bases; J trimming: 14 bases; junction bases outside the gene matches: 8. Germline-derived CDR1 and CDR2 are MNHEY and SMNVEV (reference sequence). The CDR3 consists of 13 residues. CDR3 sequence reads: CASSLGDRGQTTF. The CDR3 DNA is TGTGCCAGCAGTTTAGGGGACAGGGGACAAACTACCTTC.

J is TRBJ1-3 and V is TRBV7-9; D perhaps matches TRBD1 (5 bases). The V end lost 1 base, the J end lost 8 bases, and 15 bases lay between the germline ends. In germline, CDR1 is SEHNR, CDR2 FQNEAQ (reference sequence). This CDR3 has 15 residues. The CDR3 DNA reads TGTGCCAGCAGCTTAGGGGACCTTTGGGGAGACACCATATATTTT. Protein sequence: CASSLGDLWGDTIYF.